These 28 T cell receptor beta chains came from one sample sequenced in a study of blood T cell repertoires in COVID-19 (dated by TCRdb to about 2020). Libraries were constructed by the immunoSEQ multiplex PCR assay. Sourced from immuneACCESS, this table was stored by TCRdb with only in-frame sequences that have V and J called. A share of the clones is absent; for the studies checked, an unresolved V gene accounts for under half, and the remainder has no known explanation. The sample table contains around 190,000 clones; only one count was recorded for roughly 82% of them. The ten largest clones capture roughly 7.1% of the sample. The specimen was peripheral blood. The receptors shown here come from a woman aged 55 to 70 with COVID-19, enrolled during active disease.

J is TRBJ2-1 and V is TRBV6-5, with 7 nucleotides matching TRBD2. CDR1 and CDR2 (germline): MNHEY, SVGAGI. J gave up 4 bases and V 8 bases, and 2 bases lay outside the gene matches. The CDR3 length is 12 residues. This CDR3 reads CASGRAYNEQFF. Here the CDR3 DNA reads TGTGCCAGCGGGAGGGCATACAATGAGCAGTTCTTC.

This clone has only one observation. The chain joins TRBV5-1 to TRBJ2-1; maybe TRBD2 (6 bases). The germline V gene has CDR1 SGHRS and CDR2 YFSETQ. The ends were cut back, 1 base at V and 6 bases at J, with 17 bases in the middle. The length of the CDR3 is 16 residues. The CDR3 bases are TGCGCCAGCAGCTTGACAGTGACCTTGGGGGGCAATGAGCAGTTCTTC. It translates to CASSLTVTLGGNEQFF.

There are a few counts of this clone. The V and J genes are TRBV2 and TRBJ1-5, with D perhaps TRBD1 (6 bases). CDR1 is SNHLY, CDR2 FYNNEI, per germline. Trimming took off 8 bases at V and 1 base at J, with 15 bases between the two ends. The CDR3 covers 15 residues. The CDR3 DNA follows: TGTGCCAGCGGAAAGACAGGAGAGAGCAATCAGCCCCAGCATTTT. This sequence encodes CASGKTGESNQPQHF.

This clone was recorded a few times. The chain has TRBV4-1 and TRBJ1-3; the D is unclear. CDR1 is MGHRA and CDR2 is YSYEKL in the germline V gene. The ends were cut back, 3 bases at V and 0 bases at J, with 12 bases in the middle. The CDR3 extends over 16 amino acids. CDR3 protein: CASSQAYGFSGNTIYF. CDR3 bases: TGCGCCAGCAGCCAGGCTTATGGCTTCTCTGGAAACACCATATATTTT.

The chain uses TRBV18 and TRBJ1-3, with TRBD1 matching over 8 bases. The germline V gene has CDR1 KGHSH and CDR2 LQKENI. The CDR3 loop spans 16 amino acids. V lost 3 bases, J lost 4 bases, and 8 bases stayed unmatched. In DNA form, the CDR3 reads TGTGCCAGCTCACCGTCGGACAGGGAGCCAGGAAACACCATATATTTT. Amino acid sequence: CASSPSDREPGNTIYF.

The rearrangement uses TRBV19 and TRBJ2-1; D may be TRBD1 (5 bases). Trimming removed 10 bases from V and 4 bases from J, with 8 bases in between. This CDR3 spans 11 amino acids. Germline loops: CDR1 LNHDA, CDR2 SQIVND (reference sequence). The CDR3 nucleotides are TGTGCCACTACAGGTTACAATGAGCAGTTCTTC. It is translated as CATTGYNEQFF. The entire variable domain, with the rest obtained from reference TRBV19 and TRBJ2-1, is as follows: DGGITQSPKYLFRKEGQNVTLSCEQNLNHDAMYWYRQDPGQGLRLIYYSQIVNDFQKGDIAEGYSVSREKKESFPLTVTSAQKNPTAFYLCATTGYNEQFFGPGTRLTVL.

This clone occurred a few times. The chain carries TRBV9 and TRBJ2-1; TRBD1 aligns across 8 bases. The V segment lost 0 bases and the J segment 2 bases; nucleotides outside the gene matches: 4. This CDR3 contains 16 residues. Germline V gene data show CDR1 as SGDLS and CDR2 as YYNGEE. The CDR3 here is CASSVDPGQAYNEQFF. CDR3 DNA sequence: TGTGCCAGCAGCGTAGACCCGGGACAGGCCTACAATGAGCAGTTCTTC.

This clone was detected only once. An end of the junction does not agree with germline; a read error may underlie this. The chain recombines TRBV3-1 (or the pseudogene TRBV3-2) with TRBJ2-1, with D perhaps matching TRBD2 (5 bases). CDR3 length equals 14 residues. Germline-derived CDR1 and CDR2 are LGHDT and YNNKEL (reference sequence). CDR3 sequence (DNA): TGTGCCAGCGGCCAAGGAGGTGGTTACAATGAGCAGTTCTTC. Protein: CASGQGGGYNEQFF.

This sequence joins TRBV28 and TRBJ1-1; the D gene is possibly TRBD1 (5 bases). CDR1 is MDHEN, CDR2 SYDVKM, per germline. Trimming stripped 4 bases from V and 4 bases from J, with 25 bases between. This CDR3 has 18 amino acids. This CDR3 reads CASSSAGSGGGLFTEAFF. CDR3 coding DNA: TGTGCCAGCAGTTCAGCCGGGAGTGGGGGAGGACTGTTCACTGAAGCTTTCTTT.

The chain joins TRBV11-2 to TRBJ1-3; D remains unclear. Germline V gene lookup returns CDR1 SGHAT and CDR2 FQNNGV. Trimming pared 7 bases from V and 0 bases from J, leaving 10 bases between. This CDR3 has 14 residues. CDR3 nucleotide sequence: TGTGCCAGCACCTCAACTTACTCTGGAAACACCATATATTTT. Amino acids: CASTSTYSGNTIYF. Supplemented by reference TRBV11-2 and TRBJ1-3, the full variable domain reads EAGVAQSPRYKIIEKRQSVAFWCNPISGHATLYWYQQILGQGPKLLIQFQNNGVVDDSQLPKDRFSAERLKGVDSTLKIQPAKLEDSAVYLCASTSTYSGNTIYFGEGSWLTVV.

The chain combines TRBV4-3 with TRBJ2-1; the D gene is possibly TRBD1 (6 bases). Trimming pared 1 base from V and 8 bases from J, leaving 12 bases between. CDR1 and CDR2 from the germline V gene are LGHNA and YSLEER. The CDR3 is made up of 14 amino acids. CDR3 loop: CASSQGQGPHEQFF. CDR3 DNA: TGCGCCAGCAGCCAAGGGCAGGGGCCTCATGAGCAGTTCTTC.

CDR3 region: CASLRVGQPQHF. The CDR3 nucleotides read TGTGCCAGCTTAAGAGTCGGTCAGCCCCAGCATTTT. The chain is built from TRBV6-6 and TRBJ1-5; D unresolved. The CDR3 consists of 12 residues. Trimming took off 8 bases at V and 6 bases at J, with 11 bases between the two ends. Germline V CDR1 and CDR2: MNHNY, SVGAGI (reference sequence).

V gene TRBV30 combines with J gene TRBJ2-7; 12 bases match TRBD2. This CDR3 region has 15 residues. The germline CDR1 and CDR2 sequences are GTSNPN and SVGIG (reference sequence). V shed 3 bases, J shed 4 bases, and the junction held 7 bases outside the gene matches. The CDR3 sequence: CAWRIGLAGTYEQYF. In DNA, the CDR3 is TGTGCCTGGAGGATTGGACTAGCGGGAACTTACGAGCAGTACTTC. Variable domain in full (rest from reference TRBV30 and TRBJ2-7): SQTIHQWPATLVQPVGSPLSLECTVEGTSNPNLYWYRQAAGRGLQLLFYSVGIGQISSEVPQNLSASRPQDRQFILSSKKLLLSDSGFYLCAWRIGLAGTYEQYFGPGTRLTVT.

The V gene is TRBV30, the J gene TRBJ2-5; tentative D call: TRBD1 (5 bases). Germline lookup yields CDR1 GTSNPN and CDR2 SVGIG (reference sequence). The V end lost 3 bases, the J end lost 4 bases, and 15 bases lay between the germline ends. The CDR3 has 14 amino acids. The CDR3 DNA reads as TGTGCCTGGAGCCCCCCCGCAGGGCGAGAGACCCAGTACTTC. Protein product: CAWSPPAGRETQYF.

The chain is built from TRBV7-9 and TRBJ1-2, with 7 nucleotides matching TRBD1. The CDR3 consists of 14 residues. Germline lookup yields CDR1 SEHNR and CDR2 FQNEAQ (reference sequence). The junction had 5 bases not matched to a gene; V was cut back by 5 bases and J by 2 bases. The CDR3 here is CASSQGQINYGYTF. Written as DNA, the CDR3 is TGTGCCAGCAGCCAGGGACAGATCAACTATGGCTACACCTTC.

The chain joins TRBV5-1 to TRBJ1-1; D might be TRBD1 (5 bases). Germline CDR1 SGHRS, CDR2 YFSETQ. Trimming stripped 3 bases from V and 0 bases from J, with 9 bases between. The length of the CDR3 is 14 residues. The CDR3 DNA follows: TGCGCCAGCAGCTCAGGGTTGGTGAACACTGAAGCTTTCTTT. Translating it yields CASSSGLVNTEAFF.

The genes are TRBV5-1 and TRBJ1-2; TRBD1 matches 8 bases. CDR3 length: 18 residues. V dropped 1 base and J dropped 0; count of bases not matched to a gene: 11. Looked up from germline, CDR1 is SGHRS and CDR2 is YFSETQ. CDR3 nucleotides: TGCGCCAGCAGCTTGTCGGGACAGGCCACCTTGGCTAACTATGGCTACACCTTC. It specifies CASSLSGQATLANYGYTF.

J is TRBJ1-5 and V is TRBV4-1, with 7 bases identical to TRBD1. Germline CDR1 MGHRA, CDR2 YSYEKL. The junction had 10 bases not matched to a gene; V was cut back by 4 bases and J by 4 bases. The CDR3 covers 16 residues. Written as DNA, the CDR3 is TGCGCCAGCAGCCCCACGACAGGGTTTGGGAATCAGCCCCAGCATTTT. It yields the protein CASSPTTGFGNQPQHF.

The gene calls are TRBV29-1 and TRBJ2-7; TRBD1 matches at 10 bases. Germline trimming cut 6 bases from V and 4 bases from J; bases unmatched to any gene: 6. Germline V CDR1 and CDR2: SQVTM, ANQGSEA. There are 13 residues in the CDR3. The CDR3 loop is CSVGRTGGYEQYF. CDR3 sequence (DNA): TGCAGCGTGGGACGGACAGGGGGTTACGAGCAGTACTTC.

V gene TRBV7-9 combines with J gene TRBJ2-1; D is perhaps TRBD1 (6 bases). Trimming pared 4 bases from V and 5 bases from J, leaving 18 bases between. Germline-derived CDR1 and CDR2 are SEHNR and FQNEAQ (reference sequence). The CDR3 contains 16 residues. Here the CDR3 DNA reads TGTGCCAGCAGCTCCGTGCGTGGGACATACCACAATGAGCAGTTCTTC. Translating it yields CASSSVRGTYHNEQFF.

This chain connects TRBV24-1 to TRBJ1-1, with 7 nucleotides matching TRBD1. V lost 9 bases to trimming and J lost 1 base; unmatched junction nucleotides: 4. From germline, CDR1 is KGHDR and CDR2 SFDVKD. This CDR3 contains 13 residues. The CDR3 protein is CATVGQANTEAFF. CDR3 nucleotide sequence: TGTGCCACCGTAGGACAGGCGAACACTGAAGCTTTCTTT.

V is TRBV19 and J is TRBJ1-2, with D tentatively TRBD1 (6 bases). Trimming cost V 6 bases and J 1 base, with 18 bases left between them. This CDR3 contains 16 residues. Germline values: CDR1 LNHDA, CDR2 SQIVND (reference sequence). In DNA form, the CDR3 reads TGTGCCAGTAGCCTTACGGGGACAAATCTTAACTATGGCTACACCTTC. This translates into CASSLTGTNLNYGYTF. Filled out from reference TRBV19 and TRBJ1-2, the complete variable domain reads DGGITQSPKYLFRKEGQNVTLSCEQNLNHDAMYWYRQDPGQGLRLIYYSQIVNDFQKGDIAEGYSVSREKKESFPLTVTSAQKNPTAFYLCASSLTGTNLNYGYTFGSGTRLTVV.

V gene TRBV28 combines with J gene TRBJ2-7, with 8 bases identical to TRBD1. This CDR3 has 13 amino acids. The V gene's germline CDR1 is MDHEN and CDR2 SYDVKM. Trimming removed 3 bases from V and 4 bases from J; junction bases left unmatched: 2. CDR3 coding DNA: TGTGCCAGCAGTTTGCGACAGGGGTACGAGCAGTACGTC. This encodes CASSLRQGYEQYV.

CDR3 nucleotides: TGCGCCAGCAGGACTCGACTAGCGGGAGGGATGTCCTACAATGAGCAGTTCTTC. Its translation: CASRTRLAGGMSYNEQFF. The rearrangement joins TRBV5-1 to TRBJ2-1; TRBD2 matches at 14 bases. After removal of 5 bases from V and 1 base from J, the junction contained 8 bases not matched to a gene. There are 18 residues in the CDR3. Germline lookup yields CDR1 SGHRS and CDR2 YFSETQ.

V and J are TRBV3-1 (or the pseudogene TRBV3-2) and TRBJ1-1; TRBD1 aligns across 7 bases. V was clipped by 6 bases and J by 3 bases; unmatched bases: 1. The CDR3 extends over 12 amino acids. Germline CDR1 reads LGHDT; CDR2 reads YNNKEL (reference sequence). CDR3 sequence: CASSDRDTEAFF. CDR3 sequence (DNA): TGTGCCAGCAGTGACAGGGACACTGAAGCTTTCTTT.

This clone was detected a few times. In DNA, the CDR3 is TGTGCCAGCAGCTCCGACAGGTATGGCACCGAGCAGTACTTC. Translated, it gives CASSSDRYGTEQYF. J is TRBJ2-7 and V is TRBV11-2; tentative D call: TRBD1 (6 bases). The CDR3 length is 14 residues. Germline values: CDR1 SGHAT, CDR2 FQNNGV. The V end lost 4 bases, the J end lost 6 bases, and 16 bases lay between the germline ends. Full variable domain (remainder filled in from reference TRBV11-2 and TRBJ2-7): EAGVAQSPRYKIIEKRQSVAFWCNPISGHATLYWYQQILGQGPKLLIQFQNNGVVDDSQLPKDRFSAERLKGVDSTLKIQPAKLEDSAVYLCASSSDRYGTEQYFGPGTRLTVT.

This chain links TRBV30 with TRBJ1-5, with D perhaps TRBD1 (6 bases). Trimming cost V 1 base and J 7 bases, with 8 bases left between them. The germline V gene encodes CDR1 GTSNPN and CDR2 SVGIG (reference sequence). The CDR3 totals 12 residues. The CDR3 nucleotides read TGTGCCTGGAGTGGCAGGGGACAGCCCCAGCATTTT. Encoded protein: CAWSGRGQPQHF.

V usage is TRBV12-3 or TRBV12-4 and J usage is TRBJ1-1; D gene unclear. The V gene lost 6 bases and the J gene lost 5 bases, with 10 bases spanning the gap. This CDR3 is 12 amino acids long. CDR3 protein: CASSSRWTEAFF. The CDR3 DNA reads TGTGCCAGCAGCTCTCGGTGGACTGAAGCTTTCTTT.